This T cell receptor beta chain was captured in a study of cytomegalovirus exposure and HLA in healthy donors. Whole-study results and caveats: Presence/absence results assume similar sequencing depth per donor, which may not hold. Most CMV-associated TCR beta chains were later found to appear HLA-restricted. TCR beta sequences reportedly predicted most subjects' HLA-A and HLA-B alleles accurately. TCR beta V- and J-gene trimming, according to a later analysis, was linked to a missense DCLRE1C variant.

Of note for this clone: Its antigen is as yet unknown.

The PCR used 60 Vbeta and 13 Jbeta primers. Method: immunoSEQ multiplex PCR; TCRdb's copy keeps in-frame clones and lacks some. The table records more than 95,000 clones, about 80% of them present only once. V lost 0 bases and J lost 3, with 3 bases in between. This CDR3 region has 13 residues. CDR1 and CDR2 (germline): SSHAT, FNYEAQ (reference sequence). The material sequenced was PBMCs. The receptor was isolated from a man in his thirties or forties in good health and CMV-seronegative. The rearrangement links TRBV7-7 to TRBJ1-5, with unresolved D. CDR3 DNA: TGTGCCAGCAGCTTAGCTATCAATCAGCCCCAGCATTTT. It is translated as CASSLAINQPQHF. The full variable domain, completed using reference TRBV7-7 and TRBJ1-5, is GAGVSQSPRYKVTKRGQDVTLRCDPISSHATLYWYQQALGQGPEFLTYFNYEAQPDKSGLPSDRFSAERPEGSISTLTIQRTEQRDSAMYRCASSLAINQPQHFGDGTRLSIL.